The TCR beta chain under discussion was sequenced for a study of blood T cell repertoires in COVID-19. About the study: Samples representing acute and convalescent COVID-19 were sourced from the United States, Italy and Spain.

CDR3 length: 12 residues. Trimming removed 2 bases at V and 7 bases at J, with 8 bases between. The germline gives CDR1 WNHNN, CDR2 SYGVQD (reference sequence). Here immunoSEQ multiplex PCR was the method, and the copy in TCRdb shows in-frame clones only, minus some. The table includes around 180,000 clones, around 82% detected once. The receptor was derived from a woman over 75 with acute or convalescent COVID-19. Sequences were obtained from peripheral blood. The chain employs TRBV10-1 and TRBJ1-1; no clear D gene. The CDR3 protein is CASSERGGEAFF. CDR3 nucleotide sequence: TGCGCCAGCAGTGAGCGGGGTGGTGAAGCTTTCTTT.